Presented here are 16 T cell receptor beta chains from one specimen sequenced in a study of shared clonotypes between healthy human individuals. Libraries were prepared by immunoSEQ multiplex PCR; TCRdb keeps only in-frame clonotypes and omits some of them. The profile shows millions of clones, 90% to 95% of them singletons. The sequenced sample was naive CD4+ T cells sorted from blood. Subset reported: CD45RA+ positively selected. These receptors originate from a man between 18 and 29 years old in good health.

As regards this clone: The same CDR3 also results from other DNA sequences found in this sample. The J gene is TRBJ1-3, the V gene TRBV18; TRBD1 matches 9 bases. Germline V gives CDR1 KGHSH, CDR2 LQKENI. The CDR3 length is 16 residues. V shed 3 bases, J shed 0 bases, and the junction held 3 bases outside the gene matches. The CDR3 nucleotides read TGTGCCAGCTCACCCCTGACAGGGGGCTCTGGAAACACCATATATTTT. Protein: CASSPLTGGSGNTIYF.

The chain has TRBV7-2 and TRBJ2-7; no firm D call. Germline loops: CDR1 SGHTA, CDR2 FQGNSA. There are 14 residues in the CDR3. Trimming removed 4 bases at V and 2 bases at J, with 12 bases between. This chain's CDR3 is CASSSLTGPYEQYF. Here the CDR3 DNA reads TGTGCCAGCAGCTCCCTAACTGGACCCTACGAGCAGTACTTC.

The chain uses TRBV28 and TRBJ1-5; TRBD1 agrees at 12 bases. Germline CDR1 and CDR2: MDHEN and SYDVKM. This CDR3 is built from 17 residues. Trimming at V came to 6 bases and at J to 7 bases, leaving 13 bases not matched to a gene. The CDR3 nucleotides are TGTGCCAGCAGCCCACGCCGGGACAGGGGGCTGGGCCAGCCCCAGCATTTT. Protein sequence: CASSPRRDRGLGQPQHF.

The chain recombines TRBV9 with TRBJ2-5, with 7 bases fitting TRBD1. The trim removed 4 bases at V and 3 bases at J, leaving 15 bases unmatched. There are 17 residues in the CDR3. Germline lookup yields CDR1 SGDLS and CDR2 YYNGEE. CDR3 sequence (DNA): TGTGCCAGCAGCCCCGATCCCGGGACAGTCGGCGAAGAGACCCAGTACTTC. This gives the protein CASSPDPGTVGEETQYF.

The chain combines TRBV2 with TRBJ2-7; the match to TRBD2 covers 7 bases. The CDR3 consists of 14 residues. Germline CDR1 SNHLY, CDR2 FYNNEI. V lost 7 bases, J lost 0 bases, and 6 bases stayed unmatched. CDR3 protein: CASMREGLSYEQYF. For the CDR3, the DNA is TGTGCCAGCATGAGGGAGGGGCTCTCCTACGAGCAGTACTTC.

In the case of this clone: This specimen includes other DNA sequences encoding the same CDR3. The chain recombines TRBV6-6 with TRBJ1-1, with no clear D. The germline gives CDR1 MNHNY, CDR2 SVGAGI (reference sequence). The CDR3 contains 13 residues. Trimming removed 2 bases from V and 3 bases from J, with 7 bases in between. CDR3 DNA sequence: TGTGCCAGCAGTTACGTCGGAGACACTGAAGCTTTCTTT. This sequence encodes CASSYVGDTEAFF.

This clone has only one observation. The gene calls are TRBV28 and TRBJ2-5; D is undetermined. The J call is uncertain, as TRBJ2-7 better fits the DNA end. Germline V gene sequence: CDR1 MDHEN, CDR2 SYDVKM. This CDR3 spans 15 amino acids. CDR3 DNA sequence: TGTGCCAGCAGTTTATTAAGGCCGAGCTCCTACGAGCAGTACTTC. Its translation is CASSLLRPSSYEQYF.

Notes on this clone: The same CDR3 also results from other DNA sequences found in this sample. The CDR3 bases are TGTGCCAGCAGCACTCAGGGCTACGAGCAGTACTTC. The encoded protein is CASSTQGYEQYF. The gene calls are TRBV7-9 and TRBJ2-7; maybe TRBD1 (5 bases). CDR1 is SEHNR, CDR2 FQNEAQ, per germline (reference sequence). Trimming took off 5 bases at V and 3 bases at J, with 8 bases between the two ends. This CDR3 region has 12 residues.

The J gene is TRBJ1-2, the V gene TRBV6-5; D is uncertain. The CDR3 totals 14 residues. V lost 5 bases, J lost 4 bases, and 14 bases lay in between. In germline, CDR1 is MNHEY, CDR2 SVGAGI. In DNA form, the CDR3 reads TGTGCCAGCAGTAGCGGGGAGTGGGGCTATGGCTACACCTTC. As protein: CASSSGEWGYGYTF.

About this clone: The sample has other DNA sequences that encode this CDR3 too. The rearrangement uses TRBV7-2 and TRBJ2-7; no firm D call. Trimming removed 3 bases at V and 0 bases at J, with 9 bases between. Germline assignment: CDR1 SGHTA and CDR2 FQGNSA. CDR3 length: 14 amino acids. The DNA of the CDR3 is TGTGCCAGCAGCTTGGGTGCGAGCTCCTACGAGCAGTACTTC. Protein sequence: CASSLGASSYEQYF.

The chain couples TRBV5-8 to TRBJ2-2; TRBD2 might be the D (6 bases). CDR3 length equals 12 residues. Trimming took off 7 bases at V and 7 bases at J, with 11 bases between the two ends. Per germline, CDR1 SGHTS and CDR2 YDEGEE. The CDR3: CASAGGVGELFF. The CDR3 DNA sequence: TGTGCCAGCGCCGGGGGTGTCGGGGAGCTGTTTTTT.

The V and J genes are TRBV14 and TRBJ2-1, with D uncertain. This CDR3 spans 13 amino acids. CDR1 and CDR2 from the germline V gene are SGHDN and FVKESK. V was pared by 4 bases and J by 3 bases, with 7 bases between. CDR3 region: CASSPSNYNEQFF. CDR3 DNA: TGTGCCAGCAGCCCGAGCAACTACAATGAGCAGTTCTTC.

This chain links TRBV5-1 with TRBJ1-1; D might be TRBD1 (6 bases). Trimming left V 3 bases short and J 7 bases short, with 19 bases between. The CDR3 runs 15 residues. Germline CDR1 SGHRS, CDR2 YFSETQ. In DNA, the CDR3 is TGCGCCAGCAGCTCGCTCACAAAACAGGGAAATGAAGCTTTCTTT. Residues: CASSSLTKQGNEAFF.

The chain carries TRBV7-9 and TRBJ2-2; 8 bases align to TRBD1. With V trimmed by 1 base and J by 5 bases, 3 bases remained unmatched. Germline V lookup: CDR1 SEHNR, CDR2 FQNEAQ (reference sequence). CDR3 length: 15 residues. The CDR3: CASSLGQGWTGELFF. CDR3 nucleotides: TGTGCCAGCAGCTTAGGACAGGGGTGGACCGGGGAGCTGTTTTTT.

The V gene is TRBV6-5, the J gene TRBJ2-7; 7 bases fit TRBD1. CDR3 size: 13 residues. CDR1 and CDR2 (germline): MNHEY, SVGAGI. The J segment lost 0 bases and the V segment lost 7 bases, leaving 3 bases of the junction unmatched. This CDR3 reads CASITGDSYEQYF. The CDR3 nucleotides are TGTGCCAGCATCACAGGGGACTCCTACGAGCAGTACTTC.

This chain joins TRBV7-2 and TRBJ2-5, with 7 bases identical to TRBD2. Trimming at V came to 6 bases and at J to 4 bases, leaving 5 bases not matched to a gene. Germline V gives CDR1 SGHTA, CDR2 FQGNSA. The CDR3 sequence is 13 residues long. Written as DNA, the CDR3 is TGTGCCAGCAGACTTAGCGGGTTAGAGACCCAGTACTTC. It translates to CASRLSGLETQYF.